A selection of T cell receptor beta chains follows, all from one sample in a study of CD8+ T cells in alopecia areata. Sequencing was performed with immunoSEQ multiplex PCR; in TCRdb, only in-frame clones are kept and a portion is missing. The profile covers approximately 150,000 clones, with around 57% appearing a single time and about 4.4% taken by the ten largest. Sequenced input: CD4+ T cells sorted from blood. The receptors derive from a human donor in good health. The CDR3 runs from the conserved cysteine through the conserved F or W. Fields, in order: clone size, CDR3 length, J gene, V gene, CDR3 protein. Clone size, where shown, is once, few, many, or a class for clones that have expanded.

. | 13 | TRBJ2-3 | TRBV6-5 | CASKGQVIDTQYF
. | 11 | TRBJ2-2 | TRBV25-1 | CASSGRGELFF
few | 15 | TRBJ2-6 | TRBV11-2 | CASTLAGTGANVLTF
. | 16 | TRBJ2-4 | TRBV28 | CASSSRTGSGKNIQYF
. | 12 | TRBJ1-4 | TRBV2 | CASRGQGEKLFF
. | 15 | TRBJ2-7 | TRBV11-2 | CASRQSRDGAYEQYF
. | 14 | TRBJ2-7 | TRBV27 | CASSQFSGNLKQYF
. | 17 | TRBJ2-3 | TRBV9 | CASSARTSGKSTDTQYF
. | 12 | TRBJ2-7 | TRBV5-1 | CASSLYPSEQYF
. | 17 | TRBJ2-1 | TRBV7-9 | CASSPSGTSGLYNEQFF
. | 15 | TRBJ2-3 | TRBV27 | CASSLTSGSTDTQYF
. | 15 | TRBJ1-1 | TRBV6-5 | CASSFQTGTGTEAFF
. | 16 | TRBJ2-1 | TRBV4-1 | CASSQVGGRSGNEQFF
. | 16 | TRBJ1-5 | TRBV7-2 | CASSLTGSGSNQPQHF
. | 16 | TRBJ2-1 | TRBV7-2 | CASSLGGESSYNEQFF
once | 17 | TRBJ2-1 | TRBV25-1 | CASSGVKVRVSYNEQFF
. | 13 | TRBJ1-4 | TRBV5-1 | CASQHPGGEKLFF
few | 13 | TRBJ2-5 | TRBV2 | CASRADSGETQYF
few | 14 | TRBJ2-7 | TRBV5-6 | CASSSERGAYEQYF
. | 13 | TRBJ1-2 | TRBV29-1 | CSVVGDRNYGYTF
. | 15 | TRBJ1-2 | TRBV4-1 | CASSSPTGRVNGYTF
many | 13 | TRBJ2-3 | TRBV5-1 | CASSRDSANTQYF
. | 14 | TRBJ2-2 | TRBV2 | CASSEGIDTGELFF
. | 14 | TRBJ2-2 | TRBV29-1 | CSVWDPRGPGELFF
. | 13 | TRBJ1-2 | TRBV30 | CAVPPKGGYGYTF
. | 15 | TRBJ1-1 | TRBV28 | CASSFGGFGNTEAFF
. | 11 | TRBJ2-7 | TRBV29-1 | CSVEVLYEQYF
few | 13 | TRBJ2-7 | TRBV7-8 | CASSLLRRDEQYF
few | 14 | TRBJ2-4 | TRBV25-1 | CASSRQGSVDIQYF
. | 18 | TRBJ2-1 | TRBV29-1 | CSVGGTLSGRGQAHEQFF
once | 14 | TRBJ1-1 | TRBV29-1 | CSVEDPGIDTEAFF
. | 14 | TRBJ2-7 | TRBV7-2 | CASSLSGEMREQYF
few | 14 | TRBJ2-7 | TRBV23-1 | CASSHYWGSYEQYF
. | 14 | TRBJ2-7 | TRBV6-1 | CASSWEPVAYEQYF
. | 13 | TRBJ2-1 | TRBV28 | CASGTGPTNEQFF
. | 11 | TRBJ2-1 | TRBV19 | CASSVGREQFF
. | 15 | TRBJ2-3 | TRBV11-2 | CASSRRRLDTDTQYF
few | 13 | TRBJ1-4 | TRBV2 | CASQGVTNEKLFF
few | 11 | TRBJ2-1 | TRBV29-1 | CSVERYNEQFF
once | 13 | TRBJ2-7 | TRBV29-1 | CSVEGTGTYEQYF
. | 12 | TRBJ2-7 | TRBV15 | CATSKLPYEQYF
. | 13 | TRBJ1-1 | TRBV29-1 | CSVVGGSRTEAFF
. | 15 | TRBJ2-3 | TRBV18 | CASSTASGSTDTQYF
. | 13 | TRBJ1-1 | TRBV5-4 | CASSRDRGSEAFF
. | 13 | TRBJ2-7 | TRBV14 | CASSPARSYEQYF
. | 12 | TRBJ1-2 | TRBV30 | CASGRTDRGYTF
few | 18 | TRBJ2-1 | TRBV5-1 | CASSSRTSGRARYNEQFF
few | 13 | TRBJ2-2 | TRBV29-1 | CSSVGPNTGELFF
. | 11 | TRBJ2-7 | TRBV29-1 | CSVREAYEQYF
. | 20 | TRBJ2-6 | TRBV27 | CASSLKGLRLAGGGANVLTF
. | 12 | TRBJ2-1 | TRBV15 | CATGTSYNEQFF
few | 10 | TRBJ2-1 | TRBV2 | CAGGAAEQFF
. | 14 | TRBJ2-5 | TRBV29-1 | CSVLGLTTRETQYF
. | 14 | TRBJ2-1 | TRBV21-1 | CATWRDGSYNEQFF
. | 15 | TRBJ2-7 | TRBV28 | CASSSPASSSYEQYF